The 5 T cell receptor beta chains below come from one sample, sequenced in a study of T cells and copy number aberrations in small-cell lung cancer. The data were produced by immunoSEQ multiplex PCR, yet TCRdb's version contains in-frame clones alone and is incomplete. The sample lists roughly 500 clones; 90% to 96% were seen once. The sequenced sample consisted of tumor tissue. The receptors stem from a man between 50 and 59 years old with small cell lung cancer.

This rearrangement joins TRBV6-5 to TRBJ1-1; perhaps TRBD1 as D (6 bases). Between the trimmed V and J ends, which lost 7 bases and 5 bases, there was a span of 14 bases. The CDR3 loop spans 13 amino acids. CDR1 MNHEY and CDR2 SVGAGI come from the germline V gene. CDR3 nucleotide sequence: TGTGCCAGCACAGGACAGCTGTGGACTGAAGCTTTCTTT. Its translation is CASTGQLWTEAFF.

This clone was found once. The chain combines TRBV7-2 with TRBJ2-7, with D possibly matching TRBD1 (5 bases). V lost 3 bases and J lost 5, with 8 bases in between. The V gene's germline CDR1 is SGHTA and CDR2 FQGNSA. This CDR3 has 12 residues. Here the CDR3 DNA reads TGTGCCAGCAGCTTGAAGGGGCACGAGCAGTACTTC. It is translated as CASSLKGHEQYF.

This chain connects TRBV7-9 to TRBJ2-7; 7 bases line up with TRBD1. The CDR3 runs 15 residues. Trimming took 5 bases from V and 0 from J; bases not matched to a gene: 7. Germline V gene sequence: CDR1 SEHNR, CDR2 FQNEAQ (reference sequence). The CDR3 DNA follows: TGTGCCAGCAGCCCAGGACAGGCTCCCTCCTACGAGCAGTACTTC. Translated, it gives CASSPGQAPSYEQYF.

The chain links TRBV11-2 to TRBJ2-7; the match to TRBD2 covers 10 bases. The CDR3 spans 13 residues. Germline loops: CDR1 SGHAT, CDR2 FQNNGV. Germline trimming cut 6 bases from V and 2 bases from J; bases unmatched to any gene: 1. CDR3 DNA: TGTGCCAGCAGGGGACTAGCGACCTACGAGCAGTACTTC. Its protein product is CASRGLATYEQYF.

The chain joins TRBV28 to TRBJ1-5; D ambiguous. The CDR3 spans 14 residues. The germline gives CDR1 MDHEN, CDR2 SYDVKM. V lost 1 base and J 4 bases, leaving 8 bases between the germline ends. The CDR3 sequence: CASSLSSSNQPQHF. CDR3 DNA: TGTGCCAGCAGTTTATCCAGTTCAAATCAGCCCCAGCATTTT.